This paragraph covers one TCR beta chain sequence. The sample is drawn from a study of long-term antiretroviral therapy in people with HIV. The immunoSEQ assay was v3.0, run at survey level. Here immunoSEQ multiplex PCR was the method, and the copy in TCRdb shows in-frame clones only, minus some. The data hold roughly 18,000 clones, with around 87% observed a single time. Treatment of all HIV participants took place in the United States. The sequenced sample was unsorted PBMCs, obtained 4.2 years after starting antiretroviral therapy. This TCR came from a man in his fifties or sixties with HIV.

The CDR3 sequence: CASNDRAHEQYF. CDR3 nucleotide sequence: TGTGCCAGCAACGACAGGGCCCACGAGCAGTACTTC. V gene TRBV6-5 combines with J gene TRBJ2-7; 7 bases fit TRBD1. J was trimmed by 5 bases and V by 7 bases; bases with no gene match: 5. Looked up from germline, CDR1 is MNHEY and CDR2 is SVGAGI. The CDR3 is 12 amino acids.